Sequencing of this T cell receptor beta chain was carried out in a study of shared clonotypes between healthy human individuals. Across the whole study: The people who gave samples were a couple of women and a few men aged 18 to 49.

Naive-designated CD8 cells lacked CD45RO, were positively enriched for CCR7, and omitted terminally differentiated effector memory CD45RA+ cells. Donors were healthy HIV-negative adults without recently reported acute infections or vaccinations. All the donors were Caucasian adults who lived in Nashville, Tennessee. Data came from immunoSEQ multiplex PCR; TCRdb stores just in-frame clones and leaves some out. This table holds about 2,100,000 clones, just over 90% found once. The CDR3 has 15 amino acids. V was clipped by 10 bases and J by 4 bases, with 20 bases between them. Germline CDR1 SGHAT, CDR2 FQNNGV.

This clonotype originated in a man aged 18 to 30 in good health. Some clones in this sample may be carry-over from other donors' samples. The specimen sequenced was naive CD8+ T cells from PBMCs. The rearrangement uses TRBV11-2 and TRBJ2-1; D is ambiguous. CDR3 protein: CATAVPGLEYNEQFF. CDR3 coding DNA: TGTGCCACTGCCGTCCCCGGGCTAGAGTACAATGAGCAGTTCTTC.